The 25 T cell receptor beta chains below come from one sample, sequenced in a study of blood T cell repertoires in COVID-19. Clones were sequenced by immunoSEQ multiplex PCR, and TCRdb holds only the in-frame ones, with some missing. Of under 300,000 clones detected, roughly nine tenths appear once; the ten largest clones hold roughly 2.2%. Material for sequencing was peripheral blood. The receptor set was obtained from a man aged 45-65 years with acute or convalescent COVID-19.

The CDR3 DNA follows: TGTGCCAGCACTAAGGCGGGGGTGGCAGATACGCAGTATTTT. Protein product: CASTKAGVADTQYF. The rearrangement joins TRBV2 to TRBJ2-3; 7 bases line up with TRBD2. The germline V gene has CDR1 SNHLY and CDR2 FYNNEI. V shed 7 bases and J 4 bases; nucleotides not matched to a gene: 8. There are 14 residues in the CDR3.

In DNA, the CDR3 is TGTGCCAGCTCCGAGGGACAGGGAGGTTCTGGAAACACCATATATTTT. The encoded protein is CASSEGQGGSGNTIYF. J is TRBJ1-3 and V is TRBV18; 9 positions agree with TRBD1. The V segment lost 6 bases and the J segment 1 base; nucleotides outside the gene matches: 7. The CDR3 has 16 amino acids. Germline assignment: CDR1 KGHSH and CDR2 LQKENI.

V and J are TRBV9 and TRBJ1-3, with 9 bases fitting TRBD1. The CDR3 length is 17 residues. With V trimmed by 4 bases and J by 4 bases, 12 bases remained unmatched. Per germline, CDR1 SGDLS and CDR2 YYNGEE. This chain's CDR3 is CASSSRQGEYYGNTIYF. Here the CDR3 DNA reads TGTGCCAGCAGCTCTCGACAGGGGGAATACTACGGAAACACCATATATTTT.

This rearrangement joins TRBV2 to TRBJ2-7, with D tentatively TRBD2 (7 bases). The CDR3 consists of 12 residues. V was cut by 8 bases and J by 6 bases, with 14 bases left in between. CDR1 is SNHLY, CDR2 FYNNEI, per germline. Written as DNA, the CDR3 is TGTGCCAGCCGTTGGAGGGGGGGCGAGCAGTACTTC. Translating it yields CASRWRGGEQYF.

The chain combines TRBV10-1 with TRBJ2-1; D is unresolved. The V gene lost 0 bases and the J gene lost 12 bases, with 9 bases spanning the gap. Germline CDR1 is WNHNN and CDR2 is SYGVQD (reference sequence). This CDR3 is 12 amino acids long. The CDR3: CASSESDQRQFF. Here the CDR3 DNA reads TGCGCCAGCAGTGAGTCTGACCAGCGGCAGTTCTTC.

The CDR3 loop reads CASSQDPGGYQPQHF. DNA for the CDR3: TGTGCCAGCAGCCAAGACCCGGGCGGGTATCAGCCCCAGCATTTT. This sequence joins TRBV4-2 and TRBJ1-5; no definite D call. Between the trimmed V and J ends, which lost 0 bases and 5 bases, there was a span of 11 bases. This CDR3 contains 15 residues. Germline V gene data show CDR1 as LGHNA and CDR2 as YNFKEQ.

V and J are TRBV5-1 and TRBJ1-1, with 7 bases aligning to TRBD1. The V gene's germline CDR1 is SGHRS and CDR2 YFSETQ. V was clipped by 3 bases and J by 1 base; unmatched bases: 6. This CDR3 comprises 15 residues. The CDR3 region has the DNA TGCGCCAGCAGCTCCCAAACAGGGGAGAACACTGAAGCTTTCTTT. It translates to CASSSQTGENTEAFF.

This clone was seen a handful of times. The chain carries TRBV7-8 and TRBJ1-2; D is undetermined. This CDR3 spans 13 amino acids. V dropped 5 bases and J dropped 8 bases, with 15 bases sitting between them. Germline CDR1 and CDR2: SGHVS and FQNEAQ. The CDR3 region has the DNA TGTGCCAGCAGCGAGGGCCAGACCTCAGGCTACACCTTC. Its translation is CASSEGQTSGYTF.

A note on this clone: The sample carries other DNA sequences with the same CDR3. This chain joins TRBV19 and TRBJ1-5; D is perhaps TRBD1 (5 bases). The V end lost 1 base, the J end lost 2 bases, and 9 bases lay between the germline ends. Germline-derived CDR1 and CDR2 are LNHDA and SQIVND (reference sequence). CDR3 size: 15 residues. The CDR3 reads CASSIGGGGNQPQHF. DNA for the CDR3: TGTGCCAGTAGTATAGGTGGGGGGGGCAATCAGCCCCAGCATTTT.

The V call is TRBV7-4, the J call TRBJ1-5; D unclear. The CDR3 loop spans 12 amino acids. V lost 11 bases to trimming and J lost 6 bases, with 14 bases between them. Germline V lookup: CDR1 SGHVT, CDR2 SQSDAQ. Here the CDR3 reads CAPSRRGQPQHF. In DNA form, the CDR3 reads TGTGCCCCATCCCGGCGGGGTCAGCCCCAGCATTTT.

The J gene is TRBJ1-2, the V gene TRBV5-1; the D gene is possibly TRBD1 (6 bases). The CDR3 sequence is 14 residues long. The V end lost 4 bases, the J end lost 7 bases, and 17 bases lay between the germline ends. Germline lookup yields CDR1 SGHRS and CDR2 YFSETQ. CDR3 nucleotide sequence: TGCGCCAGCAGCCCTAGGACAGAAATGGGTGGCTACACCTTC. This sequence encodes CASSPRTEMGGYTF.

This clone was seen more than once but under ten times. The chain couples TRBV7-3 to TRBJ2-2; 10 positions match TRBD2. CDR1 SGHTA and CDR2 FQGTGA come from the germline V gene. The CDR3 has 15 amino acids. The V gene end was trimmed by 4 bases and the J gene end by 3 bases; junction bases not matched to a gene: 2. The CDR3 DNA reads TGTGCCAGCAGCTCCGGGACTAGCGACACCGGGGAGCTGTTTTTT. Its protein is CASSSGTSDTGELFF.

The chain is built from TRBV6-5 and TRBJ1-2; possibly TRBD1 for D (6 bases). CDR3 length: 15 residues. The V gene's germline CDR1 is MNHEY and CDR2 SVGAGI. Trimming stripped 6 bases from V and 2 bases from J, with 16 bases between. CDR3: CASRPRDTSNYGYTF. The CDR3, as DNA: TGTGCCAGCAGGCCTCGGGACACCTCCAACTATGGCTACACCTTC.

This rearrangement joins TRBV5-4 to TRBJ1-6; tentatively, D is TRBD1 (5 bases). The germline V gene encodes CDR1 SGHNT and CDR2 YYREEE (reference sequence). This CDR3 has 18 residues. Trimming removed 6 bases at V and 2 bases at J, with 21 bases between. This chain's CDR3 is CASTMGGPRGTYNSPLHF. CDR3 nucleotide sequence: TGTGCCAGCACCATGGGGGGACCTCGAGGCACCTATAATTCACCCCTCCACTTT.

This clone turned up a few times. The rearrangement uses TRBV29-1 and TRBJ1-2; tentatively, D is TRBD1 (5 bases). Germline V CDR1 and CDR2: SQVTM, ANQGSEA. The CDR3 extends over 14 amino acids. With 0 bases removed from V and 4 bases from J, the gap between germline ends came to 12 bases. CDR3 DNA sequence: TGCAGCGTTGAAGATGTACAGGAACCCTATGGCTACACCTTC. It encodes CSVEDVQEPYGYTF.

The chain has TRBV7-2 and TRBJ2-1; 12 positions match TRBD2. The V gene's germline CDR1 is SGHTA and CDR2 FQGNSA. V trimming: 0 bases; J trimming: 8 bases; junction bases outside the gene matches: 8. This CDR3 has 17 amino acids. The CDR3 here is CASSLALLAGGRDEQFF. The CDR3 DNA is TGTGCCAGCAGCTTAGCGCTACTAGCGGGGGGTCGAGATGAGCAGTTCTTC.

This CDR3 reads CASSLGGASYGYTF. The CDR3 nucleotides read TGTGCCAGCAGCTTGGGGGGGGCAAGCTATGGCTACACCTTC. The chain uses TRBV7-2 and TRBJ1-2, with D possibly matching TRBD1 (6 bases). The CDR3 is made up of 14 amino acids. Germline CDR1 and CDR2: SGHTA and FQGNSA. With 3 bases removed from V and 4 bases from J, the gap between germline ends came to 12 bases.

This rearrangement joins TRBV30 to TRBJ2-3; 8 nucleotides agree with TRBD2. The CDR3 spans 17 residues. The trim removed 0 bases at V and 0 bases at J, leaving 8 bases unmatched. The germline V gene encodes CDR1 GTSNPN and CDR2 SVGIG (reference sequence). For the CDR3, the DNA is TGTGCCTGGAGTGTACGGGGGGGGAGGTCTAGCACAGATACGCAGTATTTT. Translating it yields CAWSVRGGRSSTDTQYF.

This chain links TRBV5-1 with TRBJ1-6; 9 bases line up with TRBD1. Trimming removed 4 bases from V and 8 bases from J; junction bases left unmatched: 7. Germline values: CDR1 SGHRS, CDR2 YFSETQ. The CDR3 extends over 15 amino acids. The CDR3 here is CASSPDRGGDSPLHF. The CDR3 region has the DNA TGCGCCAGCAGCCCGGACAGGGGAGGAGATTCACCCCTCCACTTT.

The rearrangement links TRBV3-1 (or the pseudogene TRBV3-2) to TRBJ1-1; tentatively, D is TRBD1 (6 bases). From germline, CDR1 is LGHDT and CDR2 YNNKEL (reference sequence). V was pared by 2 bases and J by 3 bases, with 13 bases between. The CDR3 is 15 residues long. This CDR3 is CASSQLTGLDTEAFF. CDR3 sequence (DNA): TGTGCCAGCAGCCAATTAACAGGGCTGGACACTGAAGCTTTCTTT.

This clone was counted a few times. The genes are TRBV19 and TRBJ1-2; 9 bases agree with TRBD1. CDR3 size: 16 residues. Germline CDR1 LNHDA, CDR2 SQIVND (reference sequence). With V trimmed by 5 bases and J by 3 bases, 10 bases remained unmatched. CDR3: CASSAAHRGQDYGYTF. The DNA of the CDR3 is TGTGCCAGTAGTGCCGCCCACAGGGGGCAGGACTATGGCTACACCTTC. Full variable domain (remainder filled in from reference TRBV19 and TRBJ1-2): DGGITQSPKYLFRKEGQNVTLSCEQNLNHDAMYWYRQDPGQGLRLIYYSQIVNDFQKGDIAEGYSVSREKKESFPLTVTSAQKNPTAFYLCASSAAHRGQDYGYTFGSGTRLTVV.

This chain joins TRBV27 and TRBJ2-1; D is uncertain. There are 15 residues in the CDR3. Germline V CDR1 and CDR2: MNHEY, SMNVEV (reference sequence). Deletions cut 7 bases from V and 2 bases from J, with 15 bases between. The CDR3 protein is CASTLTGGAYNEQFF. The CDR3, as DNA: TGTGCCAGCACCCTGACCGGCGGCGCCTACAATGAGCAGTTCTTC.

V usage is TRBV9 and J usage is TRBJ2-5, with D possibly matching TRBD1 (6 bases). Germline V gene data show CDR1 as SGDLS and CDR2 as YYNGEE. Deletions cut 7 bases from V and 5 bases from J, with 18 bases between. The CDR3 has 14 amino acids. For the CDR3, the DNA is TGTGCCAGCGGGGCTAGAGGGGGTATGGAGACCCAGTACTTC. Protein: CASGARGGMETQYF.

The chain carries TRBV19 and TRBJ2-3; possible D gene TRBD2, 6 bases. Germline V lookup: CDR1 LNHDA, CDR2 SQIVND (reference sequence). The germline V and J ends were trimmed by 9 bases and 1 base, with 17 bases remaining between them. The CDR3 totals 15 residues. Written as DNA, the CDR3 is TGTGCCAGCAGTCGCGGGACCACCCGCACAGATACGCAGTATTTT. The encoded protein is CASSRGTTRTDTQYF.

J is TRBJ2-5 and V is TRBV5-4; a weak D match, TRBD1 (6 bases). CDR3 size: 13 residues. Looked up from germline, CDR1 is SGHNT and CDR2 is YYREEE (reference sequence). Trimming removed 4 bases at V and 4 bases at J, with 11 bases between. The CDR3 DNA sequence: TGTGCCAGCAGCCCTATAGGGGGAGAGACCCAGTACTTC. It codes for CASSPIGGETQYF.